This paragraph reports one TCR beta chain. The CDR3 extends over 15 amino acids. Germline V gene sequence: CDR1 KGHSH, CDR2 LQKENI. Trimming removed 2 bases from V and 0 bases from J, with 10 bases in between. With 60 Vbeta and 13 Jbeta primers, the PCR was carried out. The repertoire was sequenced with immunoSEQ multiplex PCR; TCRdb's copy has only in-frame clones and lacks some. The sample contains 210,000 or so clones, roughly four fifths of which appear only once. This entry is derived from a study of cytomegalovirus exposure and HLA in healthy donors. The sequence was obtained from a woman in her thirties or forties in good health and CMV-seronegative. The sample was PBMCs. The V call is TRBV18, the J call TRBJ1-2; D not certain. CDR3: CASSPERDTNYGYTF. The CDR3 DNA reads as TGTGCCAGCTCACCAGAGAGAGACACTAACTATGGCTACACCTTC.